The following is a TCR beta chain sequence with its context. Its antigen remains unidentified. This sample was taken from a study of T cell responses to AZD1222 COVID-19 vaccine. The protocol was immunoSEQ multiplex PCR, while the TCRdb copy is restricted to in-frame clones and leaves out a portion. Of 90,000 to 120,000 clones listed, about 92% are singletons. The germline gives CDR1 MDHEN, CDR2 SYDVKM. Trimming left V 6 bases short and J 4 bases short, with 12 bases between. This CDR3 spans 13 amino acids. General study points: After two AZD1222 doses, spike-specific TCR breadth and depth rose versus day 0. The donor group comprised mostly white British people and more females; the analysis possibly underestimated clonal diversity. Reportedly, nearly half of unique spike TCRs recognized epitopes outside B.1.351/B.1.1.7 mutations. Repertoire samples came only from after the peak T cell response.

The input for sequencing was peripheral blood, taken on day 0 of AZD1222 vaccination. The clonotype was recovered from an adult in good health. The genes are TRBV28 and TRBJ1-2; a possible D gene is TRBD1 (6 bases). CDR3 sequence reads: CASSQPGAYGYTF. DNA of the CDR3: TGTGCCAGCAGCCAACCAGGGGCCTATGGCTACACCTTC.